The clone carrying this T cell receptor (beta chain) was recorded at least ten times. Its antigen remains unidentified. The sample is drawn from a study of tumor and adjacent non-tumor tissue in lung cancer. Study overall: Patients comprised about a dozen adenocarcinoma, a couple of squamous cell carcinoma and 1 small cell lung cancer. Study-level points and caveats: Tumor repertoires had a smaller top 100 clone share than normal lung.

The template was RNA from unsorted bulk tissue. Newly diagnosed lung cancer patients had thoracic surgery in China, August–late 2014, without prior chemotherapy. The library came from three nested PCR rounds adapted from ARM-PCR protocols. Each CDR3 protein gets one entry after TCRdb re-called the multiplex PCR reads with MiXCR. The table records 120,000 to 150,000 distinct CDR3 sequences, around 61% of them present only once. Germline CDR1 is SGHAT and CDR2 is FQNNGV. The CDR3 is 12 residues long. V lost 1 base and J lost 8, with 8 bases in between. The rearrangement uses TRBV11-2 and TRBJ2-5; D gene uncertain. This sequence was found in a man in his 60s with small cell lung cancer. Sequenced sample: lung tumor tissue. CDR3 protein: CASSLAPPTQYF. The CDR3 region has the DNA TGTGCCAGCAGCTTAGCCCCCCCCACCCAGTACTTC.